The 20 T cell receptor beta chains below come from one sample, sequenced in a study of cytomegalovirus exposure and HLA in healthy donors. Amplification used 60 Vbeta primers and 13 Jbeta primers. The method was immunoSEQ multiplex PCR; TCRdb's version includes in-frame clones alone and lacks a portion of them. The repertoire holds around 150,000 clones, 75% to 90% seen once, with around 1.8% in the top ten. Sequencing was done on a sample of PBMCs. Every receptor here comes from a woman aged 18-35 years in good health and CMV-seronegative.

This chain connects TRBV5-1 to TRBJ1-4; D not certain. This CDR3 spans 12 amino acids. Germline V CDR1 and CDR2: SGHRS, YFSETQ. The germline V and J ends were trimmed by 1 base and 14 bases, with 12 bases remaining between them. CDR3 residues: CASSLLDPPLFF. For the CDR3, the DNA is TGCGCCAGCAGCTTGCTAGACCCCCCGCTGTTTTTT.

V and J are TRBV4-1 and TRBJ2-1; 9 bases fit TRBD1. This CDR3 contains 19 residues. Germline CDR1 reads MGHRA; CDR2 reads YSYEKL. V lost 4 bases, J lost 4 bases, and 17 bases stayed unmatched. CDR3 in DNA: TGCGCCAGCAGCCTTTGGCCCCGGGACAGGGAAACTGGGTACAATGAGCAGTTCTTC. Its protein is CASSLWPRDRETGYNEQFF.

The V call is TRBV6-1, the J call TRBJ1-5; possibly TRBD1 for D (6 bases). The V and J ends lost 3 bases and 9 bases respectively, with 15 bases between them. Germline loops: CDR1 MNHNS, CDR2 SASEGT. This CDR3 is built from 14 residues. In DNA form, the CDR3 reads TGTGCCAGCAGTGACAGGGGCCTCGGCCTGCCCCAGCATTTT. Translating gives CASSDRGLGLPQHF.

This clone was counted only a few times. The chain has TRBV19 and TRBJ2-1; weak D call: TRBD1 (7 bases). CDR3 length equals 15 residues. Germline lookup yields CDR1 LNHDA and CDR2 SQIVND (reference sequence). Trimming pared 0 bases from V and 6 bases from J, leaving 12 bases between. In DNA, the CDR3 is TGTGCCAGTAGTATAGATTACAGGGGAGGCAATGAGCAGTTCTTC. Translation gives CASSIDYRGGNEQFF.

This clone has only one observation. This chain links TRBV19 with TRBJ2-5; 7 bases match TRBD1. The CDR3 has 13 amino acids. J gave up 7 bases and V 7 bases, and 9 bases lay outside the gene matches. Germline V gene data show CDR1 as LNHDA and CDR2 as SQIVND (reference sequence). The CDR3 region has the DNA TGTGCCAGTACAACAGGGGATGGAGGGACCCAGTACTTC. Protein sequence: CASTTGDGGTQYF.

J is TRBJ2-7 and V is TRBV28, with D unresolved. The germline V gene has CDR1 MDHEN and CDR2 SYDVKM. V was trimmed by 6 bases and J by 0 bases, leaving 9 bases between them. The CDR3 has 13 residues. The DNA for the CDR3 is TGTGCCAGCAGGGGCTTTACCTCCTACGAGCAGTACTTC. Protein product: CASRGFTSYEQYF.

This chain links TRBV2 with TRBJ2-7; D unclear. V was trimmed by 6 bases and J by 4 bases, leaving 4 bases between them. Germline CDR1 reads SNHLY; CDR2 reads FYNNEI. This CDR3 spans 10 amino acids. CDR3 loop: CASRRYEQYF. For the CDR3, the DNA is TGTGCCAGCAGGCGGTACGAGCAGTACTTC.

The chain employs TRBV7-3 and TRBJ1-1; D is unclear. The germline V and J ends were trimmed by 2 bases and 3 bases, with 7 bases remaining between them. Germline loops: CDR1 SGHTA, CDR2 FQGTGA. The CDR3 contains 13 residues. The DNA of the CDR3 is TGTGCCAGCAGCTTACCCCCGGACACTGAAGCTTTCTTT. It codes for CASSLPPDTEAFF. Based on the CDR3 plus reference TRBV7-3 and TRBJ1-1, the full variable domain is GAGVSQTPSNKVTEKGKYVELRCDPISGHTALYWYRQSLGQGPEFLIYFQGTGAADDSGLPNDRFFAVRPEGSVSTLKIQRTERGDSAVYLCASSLPPDTEAFFGQGTRLTVV.

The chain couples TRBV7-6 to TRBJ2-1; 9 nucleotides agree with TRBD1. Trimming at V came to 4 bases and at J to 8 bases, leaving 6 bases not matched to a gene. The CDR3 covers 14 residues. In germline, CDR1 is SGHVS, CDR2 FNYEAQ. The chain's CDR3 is CASSSGQGRDEQFF. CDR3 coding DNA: TGTGCCAGCAGCTCGGGACAGGGTCGGGATGAGCAGTTCTTC.

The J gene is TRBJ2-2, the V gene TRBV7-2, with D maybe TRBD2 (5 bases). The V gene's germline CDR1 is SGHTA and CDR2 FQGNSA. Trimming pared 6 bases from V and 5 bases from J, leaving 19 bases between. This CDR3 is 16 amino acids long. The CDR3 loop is CASSPDSAWVTGELFF. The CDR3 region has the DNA TGTGCCAGCAGTCCGGACTCCGCCTGGGTGACCGGGGAGCTGTTTTTT.

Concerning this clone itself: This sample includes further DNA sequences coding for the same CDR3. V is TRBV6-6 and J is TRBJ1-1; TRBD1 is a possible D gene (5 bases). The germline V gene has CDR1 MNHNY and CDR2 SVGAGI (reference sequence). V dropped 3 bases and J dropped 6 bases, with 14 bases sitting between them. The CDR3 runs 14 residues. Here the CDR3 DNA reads TGTGCCAGCAGTTATGGTTCAGGACACGCTGAAGCTTTCTTT. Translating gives CASSYGSGHAEAFF.

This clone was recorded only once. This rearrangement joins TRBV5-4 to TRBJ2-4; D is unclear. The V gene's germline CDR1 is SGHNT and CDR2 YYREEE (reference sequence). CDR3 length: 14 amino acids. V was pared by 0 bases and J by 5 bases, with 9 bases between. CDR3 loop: CASSLAAIQNIQYF. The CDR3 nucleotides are TGTGCCAGCAGCTTGGCTGCGATTCAAAACATTCAGTACTTC.

CDR3 sequence: CASSSGTVGDTQYF. The CDR3 DNA reads as TGCGCCAGCAGCTCCGGGACAGTGGGAGATACGCAGTATTTT. The rearrangement uses TRBV5-1 and TRBJ2-3, with TRBD1 matching over 7 bases. Per the germline V gene, CDR1 is SGHRS and CDR2 is YFSETQ. The length of the CDR3 is 14 residues. V lost 3 bases to trimming and J lost 5 bases; unmatched junction nucleotides: 6.

CDR3 DNA: TGTGCCAGTAGTCCCGGGTCGTCGTATGGCTACACCTTC. It translates to CASSPGSSYGYTF. This chain joins TRBV19 and TRBJ1-2, with D hard to call. The CDR3 covers 13 residues. Germline assignment: CDR1 LNHDA and CDR2 SQIVND (reference sequence). Trimming cost V 5 bases and J 5 bases, with 12 bases left between them.

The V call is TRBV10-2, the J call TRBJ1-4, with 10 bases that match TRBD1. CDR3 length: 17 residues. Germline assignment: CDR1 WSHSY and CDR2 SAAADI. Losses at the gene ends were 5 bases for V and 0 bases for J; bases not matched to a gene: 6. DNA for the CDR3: TGCGCCAGCAGTCTAGGACAGGGGGTGGCAACTAATGAAAAACTGTTTTTT. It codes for CASSLGQGVATNEKLFF.

CDR3 sequence: CASSLEVSTGGNEQFF. In DNA, the CDR3 is TGCGCCAGCAGCTTGGAGGTTTCGACAGGGGGCAATGAGCAGTTCTTC. The chain is built from TRBV5-1 and TRBJ2-1; 9 nucleotides align to TRBD1. After removal of 0 bases from V and 6 bases from J, the junction contained 7 bases not matched to a gene. The CDR3 is made up of 16 amino acids. The germline V gene encodes CDR1 SGHRS and CDR2 YFSETQ.

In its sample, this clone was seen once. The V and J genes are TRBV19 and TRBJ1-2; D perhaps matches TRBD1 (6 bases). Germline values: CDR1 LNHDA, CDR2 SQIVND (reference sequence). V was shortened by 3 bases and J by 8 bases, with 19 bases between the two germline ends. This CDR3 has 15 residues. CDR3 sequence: CASSMGLRGANGYTF. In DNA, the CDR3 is TGTGCCAGTAGTATGGGCCTCCGGGGGGCGAACGGCTACACCTTC.

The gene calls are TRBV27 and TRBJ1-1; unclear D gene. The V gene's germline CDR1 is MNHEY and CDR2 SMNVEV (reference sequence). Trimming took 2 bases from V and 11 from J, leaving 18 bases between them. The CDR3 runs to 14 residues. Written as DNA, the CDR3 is TGTGCCAGCAGTTTAGTGTCGGGTTGGAAATGGGCTTTCTTT. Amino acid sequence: CASSLVSGWKWAFF.

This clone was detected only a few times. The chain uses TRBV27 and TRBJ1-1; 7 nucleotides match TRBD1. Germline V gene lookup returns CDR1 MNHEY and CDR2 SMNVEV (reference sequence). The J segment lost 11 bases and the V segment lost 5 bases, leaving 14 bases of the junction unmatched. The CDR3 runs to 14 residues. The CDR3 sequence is CASSPSGTAQPAFF. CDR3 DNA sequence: TGTGCCAGCAGTCCATCCGGGACAGCTCAACCGGCTTTCTTT.

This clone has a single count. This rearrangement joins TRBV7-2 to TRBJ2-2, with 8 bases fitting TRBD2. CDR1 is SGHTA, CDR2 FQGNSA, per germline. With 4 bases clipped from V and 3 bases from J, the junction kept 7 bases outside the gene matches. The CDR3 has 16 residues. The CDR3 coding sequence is TGTGCCAGCAGCTCGGCTCTAGCGGGTTACACCGGGGAGCTGTTTTTT. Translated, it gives CASSSALAGYTGELFF.